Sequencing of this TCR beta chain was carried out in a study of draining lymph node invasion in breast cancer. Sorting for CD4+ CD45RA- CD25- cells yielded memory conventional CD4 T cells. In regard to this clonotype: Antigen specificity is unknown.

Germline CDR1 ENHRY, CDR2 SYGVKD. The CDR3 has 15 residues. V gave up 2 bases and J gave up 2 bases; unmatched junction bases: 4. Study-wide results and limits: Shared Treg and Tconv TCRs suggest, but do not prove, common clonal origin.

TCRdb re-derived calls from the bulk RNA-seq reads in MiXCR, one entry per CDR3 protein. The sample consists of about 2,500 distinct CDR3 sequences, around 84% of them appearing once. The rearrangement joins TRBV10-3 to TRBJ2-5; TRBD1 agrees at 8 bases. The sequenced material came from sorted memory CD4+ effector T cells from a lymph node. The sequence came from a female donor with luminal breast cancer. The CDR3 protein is CAISEARTGQETQYF. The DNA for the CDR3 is TGTGCCATCAGTGAGGCTAGGACAGGGCAAGAGACCCAGTACTTC.